The clone carrying this TCR beta chain occurred a few times. Antigen unknown. This sample is drawn from a study of beta chain features in type 1 diabetes. Study information: Cells sorted and examined across all samples totaled nearly 110,000,000.

Germline assignment: CDR1 MGHRA and CDR2 YSYEKL. This CDR3 has 17 residues. Trimming took 5 bases from V and 0 from J; bases not matched to a gene: 8. Study conclusions and caveats: The study found fewer insertions and more deletions at VDJ junctions in type 1 diabetes patients. People with Type 1 diabetes carried modestly yet significantly shorter TCRB CDR3s in all four CD4+ subsets. A potential PCR bias toward shorter templates would be equal in patient and control samples.

Isolated RNA was reverse transcribed in full, so expressed TCRB transcripts were sequenced. Sequencing of naive, central memory and regulatory T cell samples gave an average of approximately 3.3 million reads. Repertoires were generated with immunoSEQ multiplex PCR, while TCRdb's copy carries only in-frame clones and drops some. This table holds 600,000 to 700,000 clones, under 15% found once. This clonotype was sampled from a man aged 18 to 30 with type 1 diabetes. The chain uses TRBV4-1 and TRBJ2-1, with TRBD2 matching over 9 bases. Sequences were obtained from naive CD4+ T cells from blood. CDR3 sequence reads: CASSEPLAGLSYNEQFF. Here the CDR3 DNA reads TGCGCCAGCAGCGAGCCCCTAGCGGGGCTCTCCTACAATGAGCAGTTCTTC.